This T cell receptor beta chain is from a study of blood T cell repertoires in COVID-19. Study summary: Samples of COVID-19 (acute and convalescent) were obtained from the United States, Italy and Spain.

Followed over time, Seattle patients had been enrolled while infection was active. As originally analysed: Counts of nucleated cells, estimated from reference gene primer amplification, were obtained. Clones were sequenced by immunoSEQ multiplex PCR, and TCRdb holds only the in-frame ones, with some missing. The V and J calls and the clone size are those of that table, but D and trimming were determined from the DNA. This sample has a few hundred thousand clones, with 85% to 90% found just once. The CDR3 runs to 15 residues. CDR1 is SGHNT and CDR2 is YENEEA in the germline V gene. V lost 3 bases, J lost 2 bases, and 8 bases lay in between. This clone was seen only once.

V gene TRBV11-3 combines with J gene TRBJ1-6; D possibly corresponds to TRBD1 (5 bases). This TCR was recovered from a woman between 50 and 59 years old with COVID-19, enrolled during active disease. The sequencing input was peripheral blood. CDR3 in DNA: TGTGCCAGCAGCTTGAGCAGGGCCTATAATTCACCCCTCCACTTT. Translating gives CASSLSRAYNSPLHF.